This is a list of T cell receptor beta chains from one sample in a study of cytomegalovirus exposure and HLA in healthy donors. Sequencing used immunoSEQ multiplex PCR; TCRdb keeps in-frame clones, though not all of them. The data contain approximately 93,000 clones, more than 55% of them singletons. Specimen: PBMCs. The receptors were gathered from a boy aged 5-17 years in good health and CMV-seropositive. Both conserved end residues are part of each CDR3. The D gene is left open where the match is weak. Clone size is stated in some rows and not others, as once, few, many or a class when expanded.

CDR3nt: TGTGCCAGCAGCTTGAAACTAGACGAGCGGGGGAGAACAGATACGCAGTATTTT
CDR3aa: CASSLKLDERGRTDTQYF
j_gene: TRBJ2-3
v_gene: TRBV5-5
d_gene: TRBD2
abundance: few

CDR3nt: TGCGCCAGCAGCTCGGACTACCAGGGACAGGGGGTCACCGGGGAGCTGTTTTTT
CDR3aa: CASSSDYQGQGVTGELFF
j_gene: TRBJ2-2
v_gene: TRBV5-1
d_gene: TRBD1
abundance: -

CDR3nt: TGTGCCAGCAGCTTCCGAAACACCGAAGATAACTATGGCTACACCTTC
CDR3aa: CASSFRNTEDNYGYTF
j_gene: TRBJ1-2
v_gene: TRBV13
d_gene: -
abundance: -

CDR3nt: TGTGCCTGGGGACAGGGGGGATACTATGGCTACCCCTTC
CDR3aa: CAWGQGGYYGYPF
j_gene: TRBJ1-2
v_gene: TRBV30
d_gene: TRBD1
abundance: once

CDR3nt: TGTGCCAGTAGTATTGGGGTCGGGGGACTTACAGATACGCAGTATTTT
CDR3aa: CASSIGVGGLTDTQYF
j_gene: TRBJ2-3
v_gene: TRBV19
d_gene: -
abundance: -

CDR3nt: TGTGCCAGTAGTCCCCGACCGGGGGAGCAGTTCTTC
CDR3aa: CASSPRPGEQFF
j_gene: TRBJ2-1
v_gene: TRBV19
d_gene: -
abundance: -

CDR3nt: TGTGCCAGCAGCTTATTAGGGCAGGGGGTAGATACGCAGTATTTT
CDR3aa: CASSLLGQGVDTQYF
j_gene: TRBJ2-3
v_gene: TRBV7-2
d_gene: TRBD1
abundance: once

CDR3nt: TGTGCCAGAGCACAGGGGGCAGGCGGGGAGCTGTTTTTT
CDR3aa: CARAQGAGGELFF
j_gene: TRBJ2-2
v_gene: TRBV6-1
d_gene: TRBD1
abundance: few

CDR3nt: TGTGCCTGCACAGGGGCTGGAAACACCATATATTTT
CDR3aa: CACTGAGNTIYF
j_gene: TRBJ1-3
v_gene: TRBV6-5
d_gene: TRBD1
abundance: few

CDR3nt: TGTGCCAGCAGTGTGGACAGGGTTAGCAATCAGCCCCAGCATTTT
CDR3aa: CASSVDRVSNQPQHF
j_gene: TRBJ1-5
v_gene: TRBV2
d_gene: TRBD1
abundance: few

CDR3nt: TGCGCCAGCAGCTTGGGGCCTAGCCGAAGCACAGATACGCAGTATTTT
CDR3aa: CASSLGPSRSTDTQYF
j_gene: TRBJ2-3
v_gene: TRBV5-1
d_gene: -
abundance: -

CDR3nt: TGTGCCAGCAGACGACAGGGGGAAATAGGTCAGCCCCAGCATTTT
CDR3aa: CASRRQGEIGQPQHF
j_gene: TRBJ1-5
v_gene: TRBV27
d_gene: TRBD1
abundance: -

CDR3nt: TGTGCCTGGAAAAAGGACAGGGGGCGGGAGCAGTACTTC
CDR3aa: CAWKKDRGREQYF
j_gene: TRBJ2-7
v_gene: TRBV30
d_gene: TRBD1
abundance: once

CDR3nt: TGTGCCAGCACCATCGGATGGACAGGGATTTACGGCTACACCTTC
CDR3aa: CASTIGWTGIYGYTF
j_gene: TRBJ1-2
v_gene: TRBV7-8
d_gene: TRBD1
abundance: -

CDR3nt: TGTGCCAGCAGCTTAAGGGGGTCAGGGGACGAGCAGTACTTC
CDR3aa: CASSLRGSGDEQYF
j_gene: TRBJ2-7
v_gene: TRBV7-6
d_gene: -
abundance: few

CDR3nt: TGTGCCAGCAGTTATGGAGCGTCAGCTTTGGCCTACGAGCAGTACTTC
CDR3aa: CASSYGASALAYEQYF
j_gene: TRBJ2-7
v_gene: TRBV6-5
d_gene: -
abundance: -

CDR3nt: TGCGCCAGCAGCATGAACGGGGTCTCTGGGGCCAACGTCCTGACTTTC
CDR3aa: CASSMNGVSGANVLTF
j_gene: TRBJ2-6
v_gene: TRBV5-1
d_gene: -
abundance: -

CDR3nt: TGTGCCAGCAGCTTCGGGACTAGGGCAGATACGCAGTATTTT
CDR3aa: CASSFGTRADTQYF
j_gene: TRBJ2-3
v_gene: TRBV7-8
d_gene: TRBD2
abundance: -

CDR3nt: TGTGCCAGTAGTTTTAATGCAGCGGGAGATACGCAGTATTTT
CDR3aa: CASSFNAAGDTQYF
j_gene: TRBJ2-3
v_gene: TRBV19
d_gene: -
abundance: few

CDR3nt: TGTGCCAGCACCTATGGGGGGTGGACTGAAGCTTTCTTT
CDR3aa: CASTYGGWTEAFF
j_gene: TRBJ1-1
v_gene: TRBV7-9
d_gene: -
abundance: few

CDR3nt: TGCGCCAGCAGCCAAAACGGGAGGGGGACCTATGGCTACACCTTC
CDR3aa: CASSQNGRGTYGYTF
j_gene: TRBJ1-2
v_gene: TRBV4-3
d_gene: -
abundance: few

CDR3nt: TGTGCCTGGGGGACAGGGCGCTCCTACGAGCAGTACTTC
CDR3aa: CAWGTGRSYEQYF
j_gene: TRBJ2-7
v_gene: TRBV30
d_gene: TRBD1
abundance: -

CDR3nt: TGCGCCAGCAGTGACCCGGGACTAGCGGGAGAAAGCTCCTACAATGAGCAGTTCTTC
CDR3aa: CASSDPGLAGESSYNEQFF
j_gene: TRBJ2-1
v_gene: TRBV10-1
d_gene: TRBD2
abundance: -

CDR3nt: TGTGCCAGCAGTAACCCAGGGATTCTCCTCGGCGAGCAGTACTTC
CDR3aa: CASSNPGILLGEQYF
j_gene: TRBJ2-7
v_gene: TRBV7-2
d_gene: -
abundance: few

CDR3nt: TGTGCCAGTTCCGGACAGGGGGTCAACATTCAGTACTTC
CDR3aa: CASSGQGVNIQYF
j_gene: TRBJ2-4
v_gene: TRBV19
d_gene: TRBD1
abundance: -

CDR3nt: TGTGCCAGCAGCCCCCTGGACAGAAACAATGAGCAGTTCTTC
CDR3aa: CASSPLDRNNEQFF
j_gene: TRBJ2-1
v_gene: TRBV25-1
d_gene: -
abundance: -

CDR3nt: TGTGCCAGCAGTGCGCAGGGATCTTTTGAAAAACTGTTTTTT
CDR3aa: CASSAQGSFEKLFF
j_gene: TRBJ1-4
v_gene: TRBV2
d_gene: -
abundance: -

CDR3nt: TGTGCCAGTAGGGAGGAGAGCTATAGCAATCAGCCCCAGAATTTT
CDR3aa: CASREESYSNQPQNF
j_gene: TRBJ1-5
v_gene: TRBV19
d_gene: -
abundance: -

CDR3nt: TGTGCCAGCAGTCAAGGTCGGACTCCAGTGTATGGCTACACCTTC
CDR3aa: CASSQGRTPVYGYTF
j_gene: TRBJ1-2
v_gene: TRBV13
d_gene: -
abundance: -

CDR3nt: TGTGCCAGCAGCTTAGAGGACCTTCCGGGGGAGCAGTACTTC
CDR3aa: CASSLEDLPGEQYF
j_gene: TRBJ2-7
v_gene: TRBV7-8
d_gene: -
abundance: -

CDR3nt: TGTGCCAGCAGCTTAGCCACCGACAGCTATGGCTACACCTTC
CDR3aa: CASSLATDSYGYTF
j_gene: TRBJ1-2
v_gene: TRBV7-6
d_gene: -
abundance: -

CDR3nt: TGTGCCAGCAGCCGCCAGGAAGGCACTGAAGCTTTCTTT
CDR3aa: CASSRQEGTEAFF
j_gene: TRBJ1-1
v_gene: TRBV7-9
d_gene: -
abundance: -

CDR3nt: TGCGCCAGCAGTCAATCTCGACAGGTGTACAATGAGCAGTTCTTC
CDR3aa: CASSQSRQVYNEQFF
j_gene: TRBJ2-1
v_gene: TRBV23-1
d_gene: -
abundance: -

CDR3nt: TGTGCCTGGACCCCGGGACAGGGCTATGGCTACACCTTC
CDR3aa: CAWTPGQGYGYTF
j_gene: TRBJ1-2
v_gene: TRBV30
d_gene: TRBD1
abundance: -

CDR3nt: TGCGCCAGCAGCCAAGATTCCTCCCTTACCCTTCGGGGAGCCAACACTGAAGCTTTCTTT
CDR3aa: CASSQDSSLTLRGANTEAFF
j_gene: TRBJ1-1
v_gene: TRBV4-1
d_gene: -
abundance: -

CDR3nt: TGTGCCAGCTCACCGCGGACAGGGGCCATCTACGAGCAGTACTTC
CDR3aa: CASSPRTGAIYEQYF
j_gene: TRBJ2-7
v_gene: TRBV18
d_gene: TRBD1
abundance: -

CDR3nt: TGTTCCAGCAGCTTTACTAGCGGGGGGACTCGGGGCACAGATACGCAGTATTTT
CDR3aa: CSSSFTSGGTRGTDTQYF
j_gene: TRBJ2-3
v_gene: TRBV7-9
d_gene: TRBD2
abundance: -

CDR3nt: TGTGCCAGCAGGAAAGTCCGGGCCTACGAGCAGTACTTC
CDR3aa: CASRKVRAYEQYF
j_gene: TRBJ2-7
v_gene: TRBV2
d_gene: -
abundance: -

CDR3nt: TGCGCCAGCAGCTGGGGGACAGGGGGCCCCGAGACCCAGTACTTC
CDR3aa: CASSWGTGGPETQYF
j_gene: TRBJ2-5
v_gene: TRBV5-1
d_gene: TRBD1
abundance: -

CDR3nt: TGTGCCAGCAGTCTAACTCCGGGATTACCTAACTATGGCTACACCTTC
CDR3aa: CASSLTPGLPNYGYTF
j_gene: TRBJ1-2
v_gene: TRBV27
d_gene: -
abundance: few

CDR3nt: TGTGCCAGCAGCTTTAGCGGGGGGGCGGGTGAGCAGTTCTTC
CDR3aa: CASSFSGGAGEQFF
j_gene: TRBJ2-1
v_gene: TRBV11-3
d_gene: TRBD2
abundance: -

CDR3nt: TGTGCCAGCAGTTCCGGACTGAGCACTGAAGCTTTCTTT
CDR3aa: CASSSGLSTEAFF
j_gene: TRBJ1-1
v_gene: TRBV27
d_gene: -
abundance: -

CDR3nt: TGTGCCAGCAGCGTAGGGGGCAGGGTTGGAAACACCATATATTTT
CDR3aa: CASSVGGRVGNTIYF
j_gene: TRBJ1-3
v_gene: TRBV9
d_gene: -
abundance: -

CDR3nt: TGTGCCACCAGCACCGACAGGGGTCCTGGCTTCCAGCATTTT
CDR3aa: CATSTDRGPGFQHF
j_gene: TRBJ1-5
v_gene: TRBV15
d_gene: TRBD1
abundance: -

CDR3nt: TGTGCCACCAGCAGGTACAGGGTAGGGACCGGGGAGCTGTTTTTT
CDR3aa: CATSRYRVGTGELFF
j_gene: TRBJ2-2
v_gene: TRBV15
d_gene: -
abundance: -

CDR3nt: TGCGCCAGCAGCTTGGGGACTAGCGGGGGGGCTGAAGATACGCAGTATTTT
CDR3aa: CASSLGTSGGAEDTQYF
j_gene: TRBJ2-3
v_gene: TRBV5-1
d_gene: TRBD2
abundance: -

CDR3nt: TGTGCCAGCAGCAGTCCTAGCGGGGTCCTGAATGAGCAGTTCTTC
CDR3aa: CASSSPSGVLNEQFF
j_gene: TRBJ2-1
v_gene: TRBV5-4
d_gene: TRBD2
abundance: -

CDR3nt: TGTGCCAGCAGTTTTGGGACAGGGGCTTCGGACCACTATGGCTACACCTTC
CDR3aa: CASSFGTGASDHYGYTF
j_gene: TRBJ1-2
v_gene: TRBV7-9
d_gene: TRBD1
abundance: -

CDR3nt: TGTGCCAGCAGCTCAGGAAGCATGAACACTGAAGCTTTCTTT
CDR3aa: CASSSGSMNTEAFF
j_gene: TRBJ1-1
v_gene: TRBV7-2
d_gene: -
abundance: few

CDR3nt: TGTGCCAGCAGTTACACGGGAGGTGCCCTTTACGAGCAGTACTTC
CDR3aa: CASSYTGGALYEQYF
j_gene: TRBJ2-7
v_gene: TRBV6-5
d_gene: TRBD2
abundance: -

CDR3nt: TGTGCCAGCAGCCCGGGACAGGTTGGCTATGGCTACACCTTC
CDR3aa: CASSPGQVGYGYTF
j_gene: TRBJ1-2
v_gene: TRBV5-4
d_gene: TRBD1
abundance: -

CDR3nt: TGTGCCTGGAGTGCGGAGGACAGGGGGACGACTGAAGCTTTCTTT
CDR3aa: CAWSAEDRGTTEAFF
j_gene: TRBJ1-1
v_gene: TRBV30
d_gene: TRBD1
abundance: -

CDR3nt: TGCGCCAGCAGTGAGTCACGAGCTGGTGGAAACACCATATATTTT
CDR3aa: CASSESRAGGNTIYF
j_gene: TRBJ1-3
v_gene: TRBV10-2
d_gene: -
abundance: -

CDR3nt: TGTGCCAGCAGCTCCGTGACAGGGGGTACGAATCAGCCCCAGCATTTT
CDR3aa: CASSSVTGGTNQPQHF
j_gene: TRBJ1-5
v_gene: TRBV6-6
d_gene: TRBD1
abundance: -

CDR3nt: TGTGCCAGCAGTGATCTACAGGGATACGAGCAGTACTTC
CDR3aa: CASSDLQGYEQYF
j_gene: TRBJ2-7
v_gene: TRBV2
d_gene: -
abundance: -

CDR3nt: TGTGCCAGCCACCGGGACACCCAAGAGACTGAAGCTTTCTTT
CDR3aa: CASHRDTQETEAFF
j_gene: TRBJ1-1
v_gene: TRBV6-5
d_gene: -
abundance: few

CDR3nt: TGCAGCGTTGCATCCCGGGGGGGTTTGGATGAGCAGTTCTTC
CDR3aa: CSVASRGGLDEQFF
j_gene: TRBJ2-1
v_gene: TRBV29-1
d_gene: TRBD2
abundance: -

CDR3nt: TGTGCCAGCAGCTTGGAGGGGCCAGGGGATACGCAGTATTTT
CDR3aa: CASSLEGPGDTQYF
j_gene: TRBJ2-3
v_gene: TRBV5-6
d_gene: -
abundance: -

CDR3nt: TGCGCCAGCAGCTTGGTTCGGGAATCGGGCTACACCTTC
CDR3aa: CASSLVRESGYTF
j_gene: TRBJ1-2
v_gene: TRBV5-1
d_gene: -
abundance: -

CDR3nt: TGTGCCAGCAGCTTTGAAGGGACAGAGAATTCACCCCTCCACTTT
CDR3aa: CASSFEGTENSPLHF
j_gene: TRBJ1-6
v_gene: TRBV5-6
d_gene: TRBD1
abundance: few